This TCR beta chain was sequenced in a study of cytomegalovirus exposure and HLA in healthy donors. Study in general: The use of the same platform for the 90 to 150 validation repertoires and the 600 to 800 first-cohort repertoires was reported by a later analysis. Study results and caveats: It was approximately 170 TCR beta chains that were listed as cytomegalovirus-associated. A few chains tied to CMV proved CMV antigen-specific in vitro.

Donors came from a validation cohort of approximately 110 subjects, distinct from the first 666-subject cohort. Measured with immunoSEQ multiplex PCR; TCRdb has only the in-frame clones, and not every one. The sample carries roughly 80,000 clones, more than 85% recorded once. As to this clone: What it binds is unknown.

This clonotype originated in a man between 18 and 35 years old in good health and CMV-seronegative. The material sequenced was PBMCs.

CDR3: CASRPGTGHYEQYF. The CDR3 coding sequence is TGTGCCAGCAGACCCGGGACAGGACACTACGAGCAGTACTTC. The chain combines TRBV28 with TRBJ2-7, with 8 bases aligning to TRBD1. Germline CDR1 and CDR2: MDHEN and SYDVKM. The CDR3 runs 14 residues. J was trimmed by 3 bases and V by 6 bases; bases with no gene match: 7.